This entry concerns a single T cell receptor beta chain. PCR primers comprised 60 Vbeta and 13 Jbeta primers. Data came from immunoSEQ multiplex PCR; TCRdb stores just in-frame clones and leaves some out. The profile covers fewer than 130,000 clones, with 74% appearing a single time and roughly 2.5% taken by the ten largest. The sample comes from a study of cytomegalovirus exposure and HLA in healthy donors. Germline CDR1 reads SQVTM; CDR2 reads ANQGSEA. The CDR3 loop spans 14 amino acids. Germline trimming cut 4 bases from V and 5 bases from J; bases unmatched to any gene: 10. The sequencing input was PBMCs. The TCR comes from a man aged 50 to 59 in good health and CMV-seropositive. J is TRBJ2-5 and V is TRBV29-1, with 7 bases fitting TRBD1. The chain's CDR3 is CSVVYRGRSETQYF. The DNA for the CDR3 is TGCAGCGTTGTGTATAGGGGGCGAAGCGAGACCCAGTACTTC.